A single sample is the source of the 18 T cell receptor beta chains below, sequenced in a study of cytomegalovirus exposure and HLA in healthy donors. The primer mix had 60 Vbeta and 13 Jbeta primers. Using immunoSEQ multiplex PCR, the repertoire was profiled, and TCRdb retains in-frame clones only, with some absent. The table records 160,000 or so clones, around four fifths of them present only once. Material for sequencing was PBMCs. These receptors were taken from a young man in good health and CMV-seropositive.

The gene calls are TRBV5-1 and TRBJ2-1, with TRBD2 matching 14 bases. CDR1 SGHRS and CDR2 YFSETQ come from the germline V gene. The length of the CDR3 is 17 residues. Trimming at V came to 1 base and at J to 7 bases, leaving 7 bases not matched to a gene. The DNA of the CDR3 is TGCGCCAGCAGCTTGTTGGGGACTAGCGGGAGTGGGAATGAGCAGTTCTTC. Protein sequence: CASSLLGTSGSGNEQFF.

The rearrangement joins TRBV11-2 to TRBJ2-7, with a tentative D call TRBD1 (5 bases). The CDR3 is 17 amino acids. Trimming took off 5 bases at V and 0 bases at J, with 20 bases between the two ends. Germline V gene sequence: CDR1 SGHAT, CDR2 FQNNGV. The CDR3, as DNA: TGTGCCAGCAGCCCCCCCCCATACGGACACCTCTCCTACGAGCAGTACTTC. Protein product: CASSPPPYGHLSYEQYF.

The chain employs TRBV7-9 and TRBJ1-1, with D unresolved. The CDR3 sequence is 13 residues long. CDR1 is SEHNR, CDR2 FQNEAQ, per germline (reference sequence). Trimming pared 4 bases from V and 5 bases from J, leaving 11 bases between. This chain's CDR3 is CASSSEGVTEAFF. The CDR3, as DNA: TGTGCCAGCAGCTCTGAGGGAGTAACTGAAGCTTTCTTT.

This sequence joins TRBV4-2 and TRBJ2-2; 7 bases align to TRBD1. The germline gives CDR1 LGHNA, CDR2 YNFKEQ. This CDR3 has 13 amino acids. V was clipped by 5 bases and J by 13 bases; unmatched bases: 10. CDR3 residues: CASSYQRDSGLFF. CDR3 nucleotides: TGTGCCAGCAGCTATCAGAGGGACAGCGGGCTGTTTTTT.

The chain has TRBV21-1 and TRBJ2-7; the table gives TRBD1 as D, unverified against the DNA. TRBV21-1 is tagged as a pseudogene. The CDR3 runs to 14 residues. Here the CDR3 DNA reads TGTGCCAGCAGCAAACCAGGGGGAGGATACGAGCAGTACTTC. It yields the protein CASSKPGGGYEQYF.

The chain employs TRBV5-1 and TRBJ2-2, with a possible D match to TRBD1 (5 bases). The V gene's germline CDR1 is SGHRS and CDR2 YFSETQ. Trimming cost V 3 bases and J 6 bases, with 12 bases left between them. The CDR3 has 14 residues. The DNA for the CDR3 is TGCGCCAGCAGCTCTGGGCAGGGTTCCGGGGAGCTGTTTTTT. Its translation: CASSSGQGSGELFF.

This chain links TRBV6-6 with TRBJ1-1, with D possibly TRBD1 on 6 matching bases. This CDR3 is built from 13 residues. Germline CDR1 MNHNY, CDR2 SVGAGI (reference sequence). The germline V and J ends were trimmed by 4 bases and 6 bases, with 12 bases remaining between them. The CDR3 reads CASSLSGGPEAFF. CDR3 coding DNA: TGTGCCAGCAGTTTATCGGGGGGCCCTGAAGCTTTCTTT.

CDR3 DNA sequence: TGTGCCACCAGCAGTTTCCGGACAGGGACCGAGCAGTACTTC. Its protein product is CATSSFRTGTEQYF. The V call is TRBV15, the J call TRBJ2-7, with 8 bases aligning to TRBD1. The V gene end was trimmed by 3 bases and the J gene end by 6 bases; junction bases not matched to a gene: 7. Germline V gene data show CDR1 as LNHNV and CDR2 as YYDKDF (reference sequence). The CDR3 is 14 residues long.

In DNA, the CDR3 is TGCAGCGCATTAGGGACAGGGGGTTTAACTGAAGCTTTCTTT. It codes for CSALGTGGLTEAFF. The chain combines TRBV29-1 with TRBJ1-1; 11 nucleotides line up with TRBD1. Trimming at V came to 7 bases and at J to 5 bases, leaving 9 bases not matched to a gene. Germline V gives CDR1 SQVTM, CDR2 ANQGSEA. The CDR3 spans 14 residues.

The chain recombines TRBV7-8 with TRBJ2-1; TRBD1 agrees at 8 bases. CDR1 and CDR2 (germline): SGHVS, FQNEAQ. J lost 3 bases, V lost 1 base, and 14 bases had no gene match. CDR3 length: 19 residues. The CDR3 loop reads CASSLDYRGSTASYNEQFF. The DNA for the CDR3 is TGTGCCAGCAGCTTAGATTACAGGGGGTCCACTGCTAGCTACAATGAGCAGTTCTTC. Based on the CDR3 plus reference TRBV7-8 and TRBJ2-1, the full variable domain is GAGVSQSPRYKVAKRGQDVALRCDPISGHVSLFWYQQALGQGPEFLTYFQNEAQLDKSGLPSDRFFAERPEGSVSTLKIQRTQQEDSAVYLCASSLDYRGSTASYNEQFFGPGTRLTVL.

CDR3 sequence reads: CASSPGITYEQYF. The DNA for the CDR3 is TGTGCCAGCAGCCCCGGGATAACCTACGAGCAGTACTTC. V gene TRBV5-6 combines with J gene TRBJ2-7; possibly TRBD2 for D (5 bases). The germline V gene encodes CDR1 SGHDT and CDR2 YYEEEE. V lost 4 bases and J lost 2, with 10 bases in between. The CDR3 is 13 residues long.

This chain uses TRBV7-9 with TRBJ1-1; D is undetermined. With 0 bases removed from V and 5 bases from J, the gap between germline ends came to 13 bases. Germline V gene data show CDR1 as SEHNR and CDR2 as FQNEAQ (reference sequence). This CDR3 spans 15 amino acids. This CDR3 reads CASSLARGIGTEAFF. CDR3 coding DNA: TGTGCCAGCAGCTTAGCGCGCGGTATTGGGACTGAAGCTTTCTTT.

The chain couples TRBV27 to TRBJ2-7; 9 bases line up with TRBD1. V shed 3 bases and J 3 bases; nucleotides not matched to a gene: 9. The CDR3 sequence is 16 residues long. CDR1 MNHEY and CDR2 SMNVEV come from the germline V gene (reference sequence). The CDR3 loop is CASSLGKPGQGYEQYF. The CDR3 DNA follows: TGTGCCAGCAGTTTGGGCAAACCGGGACAGGGCTACGAGCAGTACTTC.

This chain links TRBV15 with TRBJ1-1; D gene unclear. Germline V CDR1 and CDR2: LNHNV, YYDKDF (reference sequence). With 5 bases removed from V and 3 bases from J, the gap between germline ends came to 7 bases. This CDR3 comprises 12 residues. CDR3 in amino acids: CATSRSYTEAFF. The CDR3 coding sequence is TGTGCCACCAGCCGTTCCTACACTGAAGCTTTCTTT.

This clone has a handful of counts. The chain couples TRBV5-6 to TRBJ2-2; TRBD2 matches 10 bases. The CDR3 loop spans 18 amino acids. With 4 bases clipped from V and 4 bases from J, the junction kept 13 bases outside the gene matches. CDR1 is SGHDT and CDR2 is YYEEEE in the germline V gene. In nucleotides, the CDR3 is TGTGCCAGCAGCCAAGGGGCTAGCGGGGGTGCGGGCACCGGGGAGCTGTTTTTT. Protein product: CASSQGASGGAGTGELFF.

The chain's CDR3 is CASSFSGGGATYNQPQHF. The CDR3 DNA is TGTGCCAGCAGCTTTTCGGGGGGAGGGGCCACCTACAATCAGCCCCAGCATTTT. V is TRBV5-6 and J is TRBJ1-5; TRBD1 might be the D (5 bases). Trimming removed 2 bases from V and 3 bases from J, with 21 bases in between. Germline CDR1 is SGHDT and CDR2 is YYEEEE. The CDR3 runs to 18 residues.

The chain has TRBV18 and TRBJ1-5, with 10 bases that match TRBD1. This CDR3 has 14 amino acids. J lost 6 bases, V lost 3 bases, and 2 bases had no gene match. CDR1 and CDR2 (germline): KGHSH, LQKENI. The CDR3 DNA follows: TGTGCCAGCTCACCGACAGGGGGCAGTCAGCCCCAGCATTTT. Its translation is CASSPTGGSQPQHF. The full variable domain, completed using reference TRBV18 and TRBJ1-5, is NAGVMQNPRHLVRRRGQEARLRCSPMKGHSHVYWYRQLPEEGLKFMVYLQKENIIDESGMPKERFSAEFPKEGPSILRIQQVVRGDSAAYFCASSPTGGSQPQHFGDGTRLSIL.

This chain uses TRBV19 with TRBJ1-1; D is possibly TRBD1 (5 bases). Germline V CDR1 and CDR2: LNHDA, SQIVND (reference sequence). The CDR3 extends over 15 amino acids. The V end lost 6 bases, the J end lost 1 base, and 15 bases lay between the germline ends. For the CDR3, the DNA is TGTGCCAGTAGGATTACCGACAGAGCGAACACTGAAGCTTTCTTT. Residues: CASRITDRANTEAFF.